The clone carrying this TCR beta chain was seen a few times. CDR3 length equals 15 residues. Trimming cost V 4 bases and J 1 base; bases outside gene matches: 1. Germline assignment: CDR1 SGDLS and CDR2 YYNGEE. Cell sorting via CD45RO/CCR7/CD25/CD127/CD95/CD27 was performed to obtain CD4+ naive, central memory, regulatory and stem cell-like memory cells. This record comes from a study of beta chain features in type 1 diabetes. Expressed TCRB transcripts got sequenced, as all isolated RNA was reverse transcribed. TCRdb's copy holds only in-frame clones and misses some; the assay was immunoSEQ multiplex PCR. The profile shows a few hundred thousand clones, more than 11% of them singletons.

The sample was naive CD4+ T cells from blood. This sequence was found in a young man in good health. The chain carries TRBV9 and TRBJ2-3; 12 bases agree with TRBD2. CDR3 protein: CASSRLAGGTDTQYF. In DNA form, the CDR3 reads TGTGCCAGCAGCCGACTAGCGGGGGGCACAGATACGCAGTATTTT. The variable domain in full, completed from reference TRBV9 and TRBJ2-3, reads DSGVTQTPKHLITATGQRVTLRCSPRSGDLSVYWYQQSLDQGLQFLIQYYNGEERAKGNILERFSAQQFPDLHSELNLSSLELGDSALYFCASSRLAGGTDTQYFGPGTRLTVL.